This TCR beta chain was found in a study of monozygotic twins with inflammatory bowel disease. Study results and limitations: Fewer clonotypes were shared with others by IBD patients than by healthy twins, especially with disease activity.

Input per TCR library consisted of 3500 ng of total RNA. TCRdb reprocessed the 5' RACE reads and reports one entry per CDR3 protein, with no DNA. Listed are a few hundred thousand distinct CDR3 sequences; just over 2.5% falls within the top ten. In regard to this clonotype: Its target is not known.

The TCR was taken from a human donor with ulcerative colitis or Crohn's disease, or a healthy co-twin of an affected twin (not recorded which). The sequenced sample was blood.

The CDR3: CASSLTTSGTDTQYF. The chain has TRBV7-6 and TRBJ2-3; the TCRdb call, TRBD2, lacks DNA for checking. Germline assignment: CDR1 SGHVS and CDR2 FNYEAQ. This CDR3 comprises 15 residues.